This TCR beta chain was observed in a study of Ad26.COV2.S vaccination and SARS-CoV-2 variants (dated by TCRdb to the early 2020s). At the level of the whole study: Donors in the vaccine arm were drawn from COV1001, a multicentre, randomized, double-blind, placebo-controlled phase I-IIa trial testing Ad26.COV2.S in healthy adults. Ad26.COV2.S was administered intramuscularly at a dose of 5x10^10 or 1x10^11 viral particles, either as one shot or as two shots given 56 days apart. TCRbeta repertoire sequencing was used to assess the specificity and breadth of SARS-CoV-2-reactive T cell receptors after Ad26.COV2.S vaccination. The TCR-sequenced set comprised approximately 32 samples: some 20 Ad26.COV2.S vaccine recipients, 5 placebo recipients and 8 SARS-CoV-2 convalescent individuals. Trial participants were randomized into five groups of five: low-dose or high-dose Ad26.COV2.S given once or twice, or placebo on both occasions. Investigators remained blinded to trial group allocation during experiments and outcome assessment. Overall study outcomes, separate from this receptor: Comparing responses between vaccine doses or regimens was not something the study was powered to do. After vaccination, spike-specific CD8+ and CD4+ T cell responses were reported to show substantial breadth. Non-spike TCR breadth was comparable between vaccine and placebo recipients, consistent with the vaccine containing only spike. According to the authors, total T cell responses may have been underestimated by the TCR breadth and depth analyses. Compared with placebo recipients, Ad26.COV2.S recipients showed higher spike-specific TCR breadth (P = 0.0014).

TCRbeta CDR3 regions were sequenced with the immunoSEQ Assay. After extraction, genomic DNA underwent amplification by bias-controlled multiplex PCR, followed by high-throughput sequencing. The published analysis was carried out like this. Collapsing and filtering of sequences were performed to quantify the absolute abundance of each unique TCRbeta CDR3 region. T cell fraction was estimated by normalization of TCRbeta template counts to usable DNA, with usable DNA being measured through amplification of reference genes present in all nucleated cells. Repertoire TCRs were annotated as SARS-CoV-2-specific when V gene, CDR3 amino acid sequence and J gene were exactly matched to a known reactive TCR set. The reference SARS-CoV-2 TCR set was obtained from MIRA and was filtered for enrichment in COVID-19-positive ImmuneCODE repertoires, whereby public or cross-reactive TCRs were removed. Using the MIRA antigens, annotated TCRs were further analysed by specific ORF or by position within an ORF. Breadth was defined as the number of annotated unique rearrangements divided by the total number of unique productive rearrangements, and depth was defined as the summed frequency of the annotated unique rearrangements. Two-sided Wilcoxon rank-sum tests were applied when comparing TCR breadth between groups. In TCRdb, the immuneACCESS table is reduced to in-frame sequences with V and J assigned. These tables do not hold every clone; where another copy was compared, an unresolved V gene accounts for under half, and the others remain unexplained. V, J and clone size were drawn from that table, and D and trimming were deduced from the DNA. The sample profile shows 350,000 to 450,000 clones; roughly four fifths of them were found once. About 7.4% of the sample lies in the top ten.

The label giving this sample's treatment or condition can be read as: approximately 18 received Ad26.COV2.S at low or high dose, single or two shots; about five received placebo; per-sample allocation not given. For vaccine and placebo recipients, the sequenced repertoires came from samples collected on day 63 after the first injection. Between 29 July and 7 August 2020, Cohort 1b enrolled about 27 adults aged 18-55 years at one site in Boston, USA. Ad26.COV2.S was a replication-incompetent adenovirus type 26 vector that expressed a prefusion-stabilized SARS-CoV-2 spike protein derived from the original Wuhan strain. This clone was recorded a few times. Its recognized antigen is unknown. Within one base of it there is no much larger clone, and no base qualities were kept. CDR1 SGHAT and CDR2 FQDESV are derived from the germline V gene (reference sequence). The cysteine opens and the phenylalanine closes a CDR3 of 13 amino acids. CDR3 DNA is the only sequence kept; it has 39 bases, read in frame from the first base. V is shortened by 5 bases, J by 8 bases, and the region joining them spans 10 bases.

The sequence was obtained from a person aged 18-60 years who received the Ad26.COV2.S COVID-19 vaccine or a placebo. The sequence links TRBV11-1 to TRBJ1-6, with the D segment identity uncertain. The input for sequencing was peripheral blood, taken in a trial of Ad26.COV2.S vaccine versus placebo. The CDR3 sequence is CASSVGGDSPLHF. The nucleotide sequence is given as TGTGCCAGCAGCGTGGGAGGAGATTCACCCCTCCACTTT.